The 25 T cell receptor beta chains below all came from one sample that was sequenced in a study of blood T cells in healthy people across ages. Primers used in a second PCR of about 7 to 12 cycles were a sample-barcoded 5' primer and a J-beta primer mix. MiXCR, run by TCRdb on the 5' RACE reads, gives a single entry per CDR3 protein. Among about 570,000 distinct CDR3 sequences listed, 25% to 30% were seen once. The material sequenced was blood. The receptors were sampled from a woman aged 70-85 years in good health.

The V and J genes are TRBV7-2 and TRBJ1-5; D is unresolved. The V gene's germline CDR1 is SGHTA and CDR2 FQGNSA. The length of the CDR3 is 13 residues. V lost 5 bases to trimming and J lost 5 bases, with 10 bases between them. The CDR3: CASSVRGDQPQHF. The CDR3 nucleotides are TGTGCCAGCAGCGTCCGGGGAGATCAGCCCCAGCATTTT.

This clonotype was detected only a few times. This rearrangement joins TRBV5-1 to TRBJ2-5, with D possibly called TRBD1 or TRBD2 (5 bases each). The germline gives CDR1 SGHRS, CDR2 YFSETQ. Trimming cost V 2 bases and J 2 bases, with 10 bases left between them. CDR3 length: 14 amino acids. The CDR3 reads CASSFSGRQETQYF. For the CDR3, the DNA is TGCGCCAGCAGCTTCTCGGGACGGCAAGAGACCCAGTACTTC. Full variable domain (rest looked up from reference TRBV5-1 and TRBJ2-5): KAGVTQTPRYLIKTRGQQVTLSCSPISGHRSVSWYQQTPGQGLQFLFEYFSETQRNKGNFPGRFSGRQFSNSRSEMNVSTLELGDSALYLCASSFSGRQETQYFGPGTRLLVL.

This clonotype was detected only a few times. V is TRBV4-2 and J is TRBJ2-2; TRBD2 aligns across 8 bases. Trimming removed 0 bases from V and 10 bases from J; junction bases left unmatched: 10. The CDR3 loop spans 16 amino acids. CDR1 is LGHNA and CDR2 is YNFKEQ in the germline V gene. CDR3 coding DNA: TGTGCCAGCAGCCAAGAGGGGGGGACTAGGGGGGTGGAGCTGTTTTTT. It yields the protein CASSQEGGTRGVELFF.

The V gene is TRBV2, the J gene TRBJ2-2, with a possible D match to TRBD1 (5 bases). The ends were cut back, 6 bases at V and 1 base at J, with 15 bases in the middle. Germline V gives CDR1 SNHLY, CDR2 FYNNEI. The CDR3 is 16 amino acids. The CDR3 here is CASSDAQGLNTGELFF. CDR3 DNA: TGTGCCAGCAGCGACGCGCAGGGATTGAACACCGGGGAGCTGTTTTTT.

This clonotype was recorded at least ten times. This chain uses TRBV5-1 with TRBJ2-5, with D perhaps matching TRBD1 (5 bases). V was pared by 0 bases and J by 2 bases, with 8 bases between. The germline CDR1 and CDR2 sequences are SGHRS and YFSETQ. This CDR3 is 14 amino acids long. CDR3 coding DNA: TGCGCCAGCAGCTTGGCAGGGAATCAAGAGACCCAGTACTTC. Residues: CASSLAGNQETQYF.

The chain has TRBV27 and TRBJ2-1; D ambiguous. Trimming left V 3 bases short and J 5 bases short, with 11 bases between. Germline V gene lookup returns CDR1 MNHEY and CDR2 SMNVEV (reference sequence). The CDR3 has 14 residues. CDR3 nucleotide sequence: TGTGCCAGCAGTTTCTGGGGAACACACAATGAGCAGTTCTTC. Its translation is CASSFWGTHNEQFF.

This clonotype was observed a handful of times. This rearrangement joins TRBV3-1 to TRBJ2-5; D ambiguous. In germline, CDR1 is LGHDT, CDR2 YNNKEL (reference sequence). Trimming stripped 1 base from V and 4 bases from J, with 10 bases between. The CDR3 covers 14 residues. The CDR3 loop reads CASSQGVLSETQYF. DNA for the CDR3: TGTGCCAGCAGCCAAGGGGTTCTCTCAGAGACCCAGTACTTC.

V is TRBV20-1 and J is TRBJ1-4; D gene unclear. V was cut by 0 bases and J by 5 bases, with 16 bases left in between. Germline V gene lookup returns CDR1 DFQATT and CDR2 SNEGSKA (reference sequence). This CDR3 comprises 16 residues. The CDR3 DNA reads TGCAGTGCTAGAGATACGGAAAGGGCGGTGAATGAAAAACTGTTTTTT. Its translation: CSARDTERAVNEKLFF.

This chain joins TRBV27 and TRBJ2-1, with TRBD1 matching over 9 bases. The J call may be in error: the DNA end matches TRBJ2-5 better. The CDR3 contains 14 residues. Germline V gene data show CDR1 as MNHEY and CDR2 as SMNVEV (reference sequence). CDR3 in DNA: TGTGCCAGCAGGGGACAACAGGGGGCTGTGACCCAGTACTTC. Its protein is CASRGQQGAVTQYF.

This chain links TRBV3-1 with TRBJ2-1; D call uncertain. The germline gives CDR1 LGHDT, CDR2 YNNKEL (reference sequence). The CDR3 spans 12 residues. Trimming stripped 3 bases from V and 7 bases from J, with 7 bases between. DNA of the CDR3: TGTGCCAGCAGCCATCTGAAGAATGAGCAGTTCTTC. It is translated as CASSHLKNEQFF.

The chain recombines TRBV7-8 with TRBJ1-2; TRBD1 is a possible D gene (5 bases). The ends were cut back, 5 bases at V and 6 bases at J, with 16 bases in the middle. There are 14 residues in the CDR3. Germline-derived CDR1 and CDR2 are SGHVS and FQNEAQ. The CDR3 sequence is CASSGGTGDDGYTF. The CDR3 DNA follows: TGTGCCAGCAGCGGAGGGACGGGGGACGATGGCTACACCTTC.

The count of this clonotype is one. The chain uses TRBV5-1 and TRBJ2-7; TRBD1 agrees at 8 bases. The CDR3 sequence is 17 residues long. Losses at the gene ends were 0 bases for V and 1 base for J; bases not matched to a gene: 9. Germline values: CDR1 SGHRS, CDR2 YFSETQ. The CDR3 is CASSLAFRQGASYEQYF. The CDR3 DNA reads as TGCGCCAGCAGCTTGGCCTTTAGGCAGGGGGCGTCCTACGAGCAGTACTTC.

For this clonotype: No conserved phenylalanine or tryptophan ends this CDR3, so it is likely a read error. This chain connects TRBV19 to TRBJ2-1, with 7 positions matching TRBD1. The CDR3 covers 12 residues. Germline lookup yields CDR1 LNHDA and CDR2 SQIVND (reference sequence). Trimming removed 2 bases from V and 8 bases from J; junction bases left unmatched: 0. The CDR3 coding sequence is TGTGCCAGTAGTATACAGGGGGATGAGCAGTTCCTC. Its translation: CASSIQGDEQFL.

The gene calls are TRBV5-1 and TRBJ1-1; D is uncertain. The CDR3 totals 10 residues. With 5 bases removed from V and 3 bases from J, the gap between germline ends came to 2 bases. CDR1 is SGHRS, CDR2 YFSETQ, per germline. The CDR3 spells CASSDTEAFF. In DNA form, the CDR3 reads TGCGCCAGCAGTGACACTGAAGCTTTCTTT.

Ten or more counts support this clonotype. The chain carries TRBV7-9 and TRBJ2-5; D is unclear. With 4 bases removed from V and 4 bases from J, the gap between germline ends came to 7 bases. CDR1 is SEHNR and CDR2 is FQNEAQ in the germline V gene (reference sequence). This CDR3 has 12 amino acids. CDR3 coding DNA: TGTGCCAGCAGCTCGTGGGCAGAGACCCAGTACTTC. It specifies CASSSWAETQYF.

The chain employs TRBV6-1 and TRBJ2-1; 8 bases line up with TRBD1. The CDR3 has 16 amino acids. V was clipped by 6 bases and J by 8 bases; unmatched bases: 15. Germline V gene data show CDR1 as MNHNS and CDR2 as SASEGT. The DNA for the CDR3 is TGTGCCAGCAGCCCTAGGACAGGGTCTTTAGTTGATGAGCAGTTCTTC. Encoded protein: CASSPRTGSLVDEQFF.

This clonotype came up a few times. This chain joins TRBV12-3 or TRBV12-4 and TRBJ2-1; 10 bases are shared with TRBD2. V was clipped by 6 bases and J by 5 bases; unmatched bases: 7. The CDR3 runs to 15 residues. CDR3 loop: CASRISGGADNEQFF. DNA for the CDR3: TGTGCCAGCAGAATAAGCGGGGGGGCGGACAATGAGCAGTTCTTC.

The V gene is TRBV9, the J gene TRBJ1-6, with 10 bases matching TRBD1. This CDR3 comprises 15 residues. The germline V gene encodes CDR1 SGDLS and CDR2 YYNGEE. Trimming at V came to 3 bases and at J to 10 bases, leaving 7 bases not matched to a gene. The CDR3 loop reads CASSATGTGESPLHF. DNA of the CDR3: TGTGCCAGCAGCGCAACCGGGACAGGGGAATCACCCCTCCACTTT.

The chain recombines TRBV5-6 with TRBJ2-1, with D perhaps given as TRBD1 or TRBD2 (5 bases each). The better agreement between TRBJ2-7 and the DNA end casts doubt on the J call. The CDR3 totals 17 residues. Germline V gene sequence: CDR1 SGHDT, CDR2 YYEEEE. The CDR3 DNA sequence: TGTGCCAGCAGCTTGAGAGGGTCGGGACGGATGAGAGAGGAGCAGTACTTC. It yields the protein CASSLRGSGRMREEQYF.

The sample holds one count of this clonotype. V is TRBV7-9 and J is TRBJ2-5, with 12 positions matching TRBD1. The DNA end is more similar to TRBJ2-7, so the J call may be wrong. Looked up from germline, CDR1 is SEHNR and CDR2 is FQNEAQ (reference sequence). CDR3 size: 16 residues. CDR3 region: CASSPFIGTGGVEQYF. The CDR3 region has the DNA TGTGCCAGCAGCCCCTTTATCGGGACAGGGGGCGTCGAGCAGTACTTC.

The chain joins TRBV5-1 to TRBJ1-6; TRBD1 matches 9 bases. Germline CDR1 and CDR2: SGHRS and YFSETQ. The V and J ends lost 4 bases and 10 bases, in that order; junction bases with no gene match: 9. The CDR3 has 15 amino acids. CDR3 sequence reads: CASSQTTGGGSPLHF. Here the CDR3 DNA reads TGCGCCAGCAGCCAAACGACAGGGGGTGGATCACCCCTCCACTTT.

A few counts support this clonotype. The chain joins TRBV6-1 to TRBJ1-5, with D uncertain. V lost 1 base to trimming and J lost 5 bases, with 9 bases between them. The germline V gene encodes CDR1 MNHNS and CDR2 SASEGT. CDR3 length: 14 residues. The CDR3 is CASSEGTGDQPQHF. CDR3 sequence (DNA): TGTGCCAGCAGTGAAGGGACTGGAGATCAGCCCCAGCATTTT.

The V gene is TRBV2, the J gene TRBJ2-1; D is unclear. V dropped 4 bases and J dropped 4 bases, with 8 bases sitting between them. The CDR3 is 13 amino acids. The V gene's germline CDR1 is SNHLY and CDR2 FYNNEI. CDR3 sequence (DNA): TGTGCCAGCAGTGGCCTGTCTTACAATGAGCAGTTCTTC. Translation gives CASSGLSYNEQFF.

The chain couples TRBV5-1 to TRBJ2-3; D is perhaps TRBD1 or TRBD2 (5 bases each). The V gene lost 3 bases and the J gene lost 3 bases, with 11 bases spanning the gap. Germline CDR1 reads SGHRS; CDR2 reads YFSETQ. This CDR3 contains 14 residues. The CDR3 DNA sequence: TGCGCCAGCAGCTCGGGGCTAGCAACAGATACGCAGTATTTT. It translates to CASSSGLATDTQYF.

This clonotype was detected a few times. The V and J genes are TRBV20-1 and TRBJ1-1; 7 bases fit TRBD1. There are 14 residues in the CDR3. Germline CDR1 reads DFQATT; CDR2 reads SNEGSKA (reference sequence). Trimming at V came to 6 bases and at J to 1 base, leaving 8 bases not matched to a gene. The CDR3 here is CSAQKEGANTEAFF. The CDR3 nucleotides are TGCAGTGCCCAGAAGGAGGGGGCGAACACTGAAGCTTTCTTT.